This T cell receptor (beta chain) was captured by sequencing in a study of cytomegalovirus exposure and HLA in healthy donors. Germline values: CDR1 LGHNA, CDR2 YNFKEQ. There are 18 residues in the CDR3. After removal of 0 bases from V and 4 bases from J, the junction contained 13 bases not matched to a gene. The PCR ran on 60 Vbeta and 13 Jbeta primers. The method was immunoSEQ multiplex PCR; TCRdb's version includes in-frame clones alone and lacks a portion of them. The table lists under 55,000 clones, over 70% of them singletons, with about 3% in the top ten. This receptor was taken from a man aged 18 to 35 in good health and CMV-seronegative. The chain has TRBV4-2 and TRBJ2-3, with 7 bases that match TRBD2. Sequences were obtained from PBMCs. CDR3 nucleotide sequence: TGTGCCAGCAGCCAAGACTCCCCTTTGGGCGGGAGAGCAGATACGCAGTATTTT. It specifies CASSQDSPLGGRADTQYF.